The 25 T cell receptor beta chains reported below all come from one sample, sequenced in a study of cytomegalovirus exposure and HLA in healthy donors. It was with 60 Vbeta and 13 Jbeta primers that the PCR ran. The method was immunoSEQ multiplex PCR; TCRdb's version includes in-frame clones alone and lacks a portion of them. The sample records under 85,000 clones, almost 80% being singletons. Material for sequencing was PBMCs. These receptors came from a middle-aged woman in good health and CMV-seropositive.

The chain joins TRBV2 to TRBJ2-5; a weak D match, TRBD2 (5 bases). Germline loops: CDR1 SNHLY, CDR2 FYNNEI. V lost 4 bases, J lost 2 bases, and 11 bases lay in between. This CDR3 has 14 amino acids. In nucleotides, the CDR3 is TGTGCCAGCAGTGTCGGGGTAAGGCAAGAGACCCAGTACTTC. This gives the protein CASSVGVRQETQYF.

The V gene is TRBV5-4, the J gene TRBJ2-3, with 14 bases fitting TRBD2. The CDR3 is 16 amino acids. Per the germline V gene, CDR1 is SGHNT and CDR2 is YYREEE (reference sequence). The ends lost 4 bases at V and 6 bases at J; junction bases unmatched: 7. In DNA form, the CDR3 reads TGTGCCAGCAGCGCACCGACTAGCGGGGGGGCCGATACGCAGTATTTT. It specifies CASSAPTSGGADTQYF.

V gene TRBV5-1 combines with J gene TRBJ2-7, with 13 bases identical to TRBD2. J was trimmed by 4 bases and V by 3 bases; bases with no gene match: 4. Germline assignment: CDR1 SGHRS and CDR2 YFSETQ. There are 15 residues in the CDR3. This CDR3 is CASSYTSGGVYEQYF. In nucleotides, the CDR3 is TGCGCCAGCAGCTACACTAGCGGGGGGGTTTACGAGCAGTACTTC.

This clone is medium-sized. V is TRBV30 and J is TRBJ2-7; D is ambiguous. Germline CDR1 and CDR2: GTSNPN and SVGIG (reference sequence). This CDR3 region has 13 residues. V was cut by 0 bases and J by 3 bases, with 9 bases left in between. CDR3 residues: CAWSVTKNYEQYF. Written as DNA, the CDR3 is TGTGCCTGGAGTGTGACAAAAAACTACGAGCAGTACTTC.

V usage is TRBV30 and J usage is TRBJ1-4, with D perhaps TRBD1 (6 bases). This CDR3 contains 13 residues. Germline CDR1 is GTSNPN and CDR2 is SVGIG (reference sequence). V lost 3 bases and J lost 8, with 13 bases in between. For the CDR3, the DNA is TGTGCCTGGAGCCGGGGGGCACAGGAAAAACTGTTTTTT. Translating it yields CAWSRGAQEKLFF.

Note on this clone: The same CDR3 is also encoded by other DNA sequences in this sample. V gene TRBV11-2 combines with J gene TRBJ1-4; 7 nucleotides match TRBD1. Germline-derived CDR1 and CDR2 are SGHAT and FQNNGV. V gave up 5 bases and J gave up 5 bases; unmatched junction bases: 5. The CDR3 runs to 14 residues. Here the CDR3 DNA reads TGTGCCAGCAGCCGGGGACAGCTCAATGAAAAACTGTTTTTT. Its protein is CASSRGQLNEKLFF.

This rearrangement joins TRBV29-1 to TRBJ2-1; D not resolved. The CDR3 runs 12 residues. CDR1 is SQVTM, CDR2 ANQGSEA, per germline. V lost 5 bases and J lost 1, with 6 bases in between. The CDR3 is CSVLVSYNEQFF. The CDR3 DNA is TGCAGCGTTCTAGTATCCTACAATGAGCAGTTCTTC.

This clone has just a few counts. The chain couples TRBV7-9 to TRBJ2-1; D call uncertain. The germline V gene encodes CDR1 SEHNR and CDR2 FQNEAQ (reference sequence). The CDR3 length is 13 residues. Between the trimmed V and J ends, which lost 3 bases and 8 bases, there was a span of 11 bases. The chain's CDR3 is CASSFRQTDEQFF. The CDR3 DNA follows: TGTGCCAGCAGCTTCCGGCAGACTGATGAGCAGTTCTTC. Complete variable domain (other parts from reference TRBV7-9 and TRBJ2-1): DTGVSQNPRHKITKRGQNVTFRCDPISEHNRLYWYRQTLGQGPEFLTYFQNEAQLEKSRLLSDRFSAERPKGSFSTLEIQRTEQGDSAMYLCASSFRQTDEQFFGPGTRLTVL.

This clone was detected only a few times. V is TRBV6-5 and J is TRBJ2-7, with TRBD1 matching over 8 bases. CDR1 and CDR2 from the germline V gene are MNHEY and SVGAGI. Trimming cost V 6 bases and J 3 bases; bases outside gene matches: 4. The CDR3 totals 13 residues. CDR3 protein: CASSLDRGYEQYF. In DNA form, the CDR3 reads TGTGCCAGCAGCCTAGACAGGGGCTACGAGCAGTACTTC.

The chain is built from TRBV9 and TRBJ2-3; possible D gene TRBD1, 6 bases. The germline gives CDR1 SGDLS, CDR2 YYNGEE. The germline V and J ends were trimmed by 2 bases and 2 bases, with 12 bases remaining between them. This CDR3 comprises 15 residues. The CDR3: CASSVSGQNTDTQYF. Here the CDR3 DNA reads TGTGCCAGCAGCGTTTCGGGACAAAACACAGATACGCAGTATTTT.

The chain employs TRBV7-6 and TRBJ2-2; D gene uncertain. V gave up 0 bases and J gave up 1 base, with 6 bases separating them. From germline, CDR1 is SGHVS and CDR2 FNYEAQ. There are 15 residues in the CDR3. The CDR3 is CASSLAVQNTGELFF. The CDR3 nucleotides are TGTGCCAGCAGCTTAGCGGTACAGAACACCGGGGAGCTGTTTTTT.

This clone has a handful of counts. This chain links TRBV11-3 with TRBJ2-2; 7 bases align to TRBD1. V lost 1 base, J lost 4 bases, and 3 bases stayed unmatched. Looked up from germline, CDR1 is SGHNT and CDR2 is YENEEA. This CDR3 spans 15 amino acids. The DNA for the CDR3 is TGTGCCAGCAGCTTAGGACAGGGTCGCACCGGGGAGCTGTTTTTT. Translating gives CASSLGQGRTGELFF. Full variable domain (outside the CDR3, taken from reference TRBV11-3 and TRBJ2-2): EAGVVQSPRYKIIEKKQPVAFWCNPISGHNTLYWYLQNLGQGPELLIRYENEEAVDDSQLPKDRFSAERLKGVDSTLKIQPAELGDSAVYLCASSLGQGRTGELFFGEGSRLTVL.

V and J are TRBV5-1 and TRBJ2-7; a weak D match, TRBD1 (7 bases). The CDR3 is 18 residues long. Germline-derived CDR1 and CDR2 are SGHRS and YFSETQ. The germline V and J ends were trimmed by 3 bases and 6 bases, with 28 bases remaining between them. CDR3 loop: CASSSRGAGTEGGREQYF. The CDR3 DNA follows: TGCGCCAGCAGCTCCAGAGGGGCCGGGACAGAGGGGGGTCGCGAGCAGTACTTC.

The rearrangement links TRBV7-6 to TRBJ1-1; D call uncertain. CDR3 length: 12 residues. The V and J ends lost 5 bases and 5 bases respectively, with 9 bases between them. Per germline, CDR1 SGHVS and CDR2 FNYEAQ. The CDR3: CASSKTGTEAFF. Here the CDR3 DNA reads TGTGCCAGCAGCAAAACGGGGACTGAAGCTTTCTTT.

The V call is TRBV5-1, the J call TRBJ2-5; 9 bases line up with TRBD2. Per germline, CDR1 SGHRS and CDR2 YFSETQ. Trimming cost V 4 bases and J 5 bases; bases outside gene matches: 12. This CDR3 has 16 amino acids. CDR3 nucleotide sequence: TGCGCCAGCAGCCCACCTAGCGGGGCCCGGGGGGAGACCCAGTACTTC. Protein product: CASSPPSGARGETQYF.

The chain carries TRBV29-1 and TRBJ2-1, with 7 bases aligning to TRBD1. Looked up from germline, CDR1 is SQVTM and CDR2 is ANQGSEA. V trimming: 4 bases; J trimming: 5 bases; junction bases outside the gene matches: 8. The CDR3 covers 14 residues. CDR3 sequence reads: CSVGQGMLNNEQFF. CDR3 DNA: TGCAGCGTTGGACAGGGTATGCTGAACAATGAGCAGTTCTTC.

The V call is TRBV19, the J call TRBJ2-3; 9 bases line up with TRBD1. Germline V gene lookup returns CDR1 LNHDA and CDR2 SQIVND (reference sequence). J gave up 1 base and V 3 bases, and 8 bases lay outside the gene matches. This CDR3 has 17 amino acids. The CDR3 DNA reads TGTGCCAGTAGTATTGGGGCCCGGGACAGGGGCACAGATACGCAGTATTTT. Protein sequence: CASSIGARDRGTDTQYF. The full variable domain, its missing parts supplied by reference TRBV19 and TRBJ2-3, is DGGITQSPKYLFRKEGQNVTLSCEQNLNHDAMYWYRQDPGQGLRLIYYSQIVNDFQKGDIAEGYSVSREKKESFPLTVTSAQKNPTAFYLCASSIGARDRGTDTQYFGPGTRLTVL.

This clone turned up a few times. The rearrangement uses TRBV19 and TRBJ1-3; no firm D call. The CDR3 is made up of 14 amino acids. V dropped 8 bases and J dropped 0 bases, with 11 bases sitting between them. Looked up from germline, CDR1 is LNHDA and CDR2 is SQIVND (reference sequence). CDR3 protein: CASRSASSGNTIYF. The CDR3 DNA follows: TGTGCCAGTCGGAGTGCGTCCTCTGGAAACACCATATATTTT.

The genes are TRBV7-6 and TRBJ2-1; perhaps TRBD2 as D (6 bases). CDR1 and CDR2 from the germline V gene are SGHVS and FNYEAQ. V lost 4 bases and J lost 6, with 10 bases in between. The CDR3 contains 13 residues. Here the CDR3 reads CASSSTGSNEQFF. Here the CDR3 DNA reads TGTGCCAGCAGCTCAACCGGGAGCAATGAGCAGTTCTTC.

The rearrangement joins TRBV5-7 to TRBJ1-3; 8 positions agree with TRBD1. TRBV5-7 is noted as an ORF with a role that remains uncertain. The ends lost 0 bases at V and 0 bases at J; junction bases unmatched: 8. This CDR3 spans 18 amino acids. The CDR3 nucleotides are TGTGCCAGCAGCTTGGGGGGGACAGGAACCTTCTCTGGAAACACCATATATTTT. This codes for CASSLGGTGTFSGNTIYF.

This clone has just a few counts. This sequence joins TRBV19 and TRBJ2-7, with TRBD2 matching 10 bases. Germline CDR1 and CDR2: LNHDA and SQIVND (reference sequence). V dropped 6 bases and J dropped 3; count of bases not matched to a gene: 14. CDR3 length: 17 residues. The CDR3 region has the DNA TGTGCCAGTAGGGGGGACAGTCTGGCTAGCGGGAGCTACGAGCAGTACTTC. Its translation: CASRGDSLASGSYEQYF.

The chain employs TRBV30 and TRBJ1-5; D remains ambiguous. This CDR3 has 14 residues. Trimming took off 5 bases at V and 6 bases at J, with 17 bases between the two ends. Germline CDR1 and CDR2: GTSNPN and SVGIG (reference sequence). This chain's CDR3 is CAWSRGGEGQPQHF. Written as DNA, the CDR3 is TGTGCCTGGTCTCGGGGAGGTGAGGGTCAGCCCCAGCATTTT.

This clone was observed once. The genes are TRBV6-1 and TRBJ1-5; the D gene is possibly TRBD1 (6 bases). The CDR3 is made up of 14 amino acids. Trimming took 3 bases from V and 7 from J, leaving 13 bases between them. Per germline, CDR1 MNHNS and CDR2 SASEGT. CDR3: CASSDGQGTQPQHF. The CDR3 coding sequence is TGTGCCAGCAGTGATGGGCAGGGGACCCAGCCCCAGCATTTT.

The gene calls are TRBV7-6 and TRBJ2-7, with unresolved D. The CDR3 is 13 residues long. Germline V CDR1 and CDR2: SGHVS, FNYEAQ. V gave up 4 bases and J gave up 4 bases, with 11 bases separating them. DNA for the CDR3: TGTGCCAGCAGCTCATACCTTACTTACGAGCAGTACTTC. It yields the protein CASSSYLTYEQYF.

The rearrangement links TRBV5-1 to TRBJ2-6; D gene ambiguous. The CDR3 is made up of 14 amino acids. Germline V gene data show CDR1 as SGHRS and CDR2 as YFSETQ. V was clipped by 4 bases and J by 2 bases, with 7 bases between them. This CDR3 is CASSNTAGANVLTF. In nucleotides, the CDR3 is TGCGCCAGCAGCAATACGGCTGGGGCCAACGTCCTGACTTTC. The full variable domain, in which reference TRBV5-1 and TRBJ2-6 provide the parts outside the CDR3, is KAGVTQTPRYLIKTRGQQVTLSCSPISGHRSVSWYQQTPGQGLQFLFEYFSETQRNKGNFPGRFSGRQFSNSRSEMNVSTLELGDSALYLCASSNTAGANVLTFGAGSRLTVL.